This T cell receptor beta chain was recovered during a study of blood T cell repertoires in COVID-19. Study details: Collection of acute and convalescent COVID-19 samples took place in the United States, Italy and Spain. PBMCs, B-cell-depleted T cells, or T cells were the source of the cDNA or gDNA that made up the material.

Germline CDR1 SGHVS, CDR2 FNYEAQ. This CDR3 spans 18 amino acids. Unmatched junction bases numbered 10, after V lost 1 base and J lost 0 bases. As processed by the authors: Amplification with reference gene primers provided the estimates of nucleated cell counts. Here immunoSEQ multiplex PCR was the method, and the copy in TCRdb shows in-frame clones only, minus some. V, J and clone size derive from that table, while D and trimming were established from the DNA sequence. This table holds about 310,000 clones, roughly 87% found once. The origin of this receptor is a man between 50 and 59 years old with active or convalescent COVID-19. Sequenced: peripheral blood. The chain couples TRBV7-6 to TRBJ2-5, with TRBD2 identical over 8 bases. This CDR3 reads CASSLEVTLAGYQETQYF. CDR3 in DNA: TGTGCCAGCAGCTTAGAGGTGACGCTAGCGGGTTACCAAGAGACCCAGTACTTC. The variable domain in full, with the rest retrieved from reference TRBV7-6 and TRBJ2-5, is GAGVSQSPRYKVTKRGQDVALRCDPISGHVSLYWYRQALGQGPEFLTYFNYEAQQDKSGLPNDRFSAERPEGSISTLTIQRTEQRDSAMYRCASSLEVTLAGYQETQYFGPGTRLLVL.